A single TCR beta chain is shown here with its context. Antigen unknown. Molecular-barcoded quantitative 5'-RACE produced these TCR beta libraries. TCRdb ran MiXCR on the 5' RACE reads and lists one entry per CDR3 protein. Of approximately 300,000 distinct CDR3 sequences in the sample, 20% were seen once. The V end was cut by 3 bases, the J end by 2 bases, with 11 bases between. CDR1 and CDR2 (germline): SGHRS, YFSETQ. The CDR3 loop spans 14 amino acids. This specimen comes from a study of CD8 T cells in ankylosing spondylitis. Points from the study as a whole: Eight or nine highly homologous variants made up a TCR beta motif that seemed to typify ankylosing spondylitis blood. The authors reported significant enrichment of disease-linked clones in matched ankylosing spondylitis synovial fluid.

The clonotype was recovered from a male donor with ankylosing spondylitis or in good health (not recorded which). This chain uses TRBV5-1 with TRBJ1-1, with D tentatively TRBD1 (5 bases). Material: blood, either unsorted or a sorted T cell fraction (not recorded which). For the CDR3, the DNA is TGCGCCAGCAGCTACCTGAGGGGAAACACTGAAGCTTTCTTT. This gives the protein CASSYLRGNTEAFF. The variable domain in full, with the rest retrieved from reference TRBV5-1 and TRBJ1-1, is KAGVTQTPRYLIKTRGQQVTLSCSPISGHRSVSWYQQTPGQGLQFLFEYFSETQRNKGNFPGRFSGRQFSNSRSEMNVSTLELGDSALYLCASSYLRGNTEAFFGQGTRLTVV.